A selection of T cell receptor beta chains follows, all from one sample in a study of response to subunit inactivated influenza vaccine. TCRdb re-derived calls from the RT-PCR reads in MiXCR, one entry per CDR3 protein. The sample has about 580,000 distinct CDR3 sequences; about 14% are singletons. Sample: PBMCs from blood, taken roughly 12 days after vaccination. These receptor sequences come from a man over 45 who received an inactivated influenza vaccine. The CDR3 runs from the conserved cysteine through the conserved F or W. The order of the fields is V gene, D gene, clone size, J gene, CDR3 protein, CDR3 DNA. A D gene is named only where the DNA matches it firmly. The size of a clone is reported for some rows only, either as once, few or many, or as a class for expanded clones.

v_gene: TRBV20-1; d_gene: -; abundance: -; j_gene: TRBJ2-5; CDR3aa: CSAAYQETQYF; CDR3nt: TGCAGTGCTGCATATCAAGAGACCCAGTACTTC
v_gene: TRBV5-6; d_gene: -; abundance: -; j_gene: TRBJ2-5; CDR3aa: CASSLAFLSGPQETQYF; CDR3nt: TGTGCCAGCAGCTTGGCGTTTTTATCGGGTCCCCAAGAGACCCAGTACTTC
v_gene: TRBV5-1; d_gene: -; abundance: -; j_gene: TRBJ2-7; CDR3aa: CASSPDGGLRNEQYF; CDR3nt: TGCGCCAGCAGCCCGGACGGGGGGCTCCGTAACGAGCAGTACTTC
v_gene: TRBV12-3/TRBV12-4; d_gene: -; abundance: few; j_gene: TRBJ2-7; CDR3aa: CASRGRNSYEQYF; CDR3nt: TGTGCCAGCAGAGGACGGAACTCCTACGAGCAGTACTTC
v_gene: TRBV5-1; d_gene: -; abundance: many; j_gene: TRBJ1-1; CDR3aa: CASSLRVETEAFF; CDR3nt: TGCGCCAGCAGCTTGCGAGTGGAAACTGAAGCTTTCTTT
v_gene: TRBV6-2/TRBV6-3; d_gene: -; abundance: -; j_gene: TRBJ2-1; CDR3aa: CASSYTGGSYNEQFF; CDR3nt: TGTGCCAGCAGTTACACCGGGGGTTCCTACAATGAGCAGTTCTTC
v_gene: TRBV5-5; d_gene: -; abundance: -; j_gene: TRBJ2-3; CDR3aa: CASSFQQGIDTQYF; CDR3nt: TGTGCCAGCAGCTTTCAACAGGGAATAGATACGCAGTATTTT
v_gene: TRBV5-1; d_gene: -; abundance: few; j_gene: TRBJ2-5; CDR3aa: CASSLFTKETQYF; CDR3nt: TGCGCCAGCAGCTTGTTCACGAAAGAGACCCAGTACTTC
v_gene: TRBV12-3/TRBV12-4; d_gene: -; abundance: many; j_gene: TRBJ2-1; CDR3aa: CASSLDRVASNEQFF; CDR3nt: TGTGCCAGCAGTTTAGACAGGGTTGCTTCAAATGAGCAGTTCTTC
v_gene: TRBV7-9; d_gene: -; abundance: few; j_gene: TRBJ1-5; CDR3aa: CASSLWGRTYSNQPQHF; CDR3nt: TGTGCCAGCAGCTTATGGGGCAGGACGTATAGCAATCAGCCCCAGCATTTT
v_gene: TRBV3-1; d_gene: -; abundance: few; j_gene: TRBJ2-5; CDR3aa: CASSQARHPRGETQYF; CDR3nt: TGTGCCAGCAGCCAAGCTCGGCATCCTCGGGGGGAGACCCAGTACTTC
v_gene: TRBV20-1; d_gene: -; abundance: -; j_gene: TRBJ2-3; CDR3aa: CSARIGGATTDTQYF; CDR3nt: TGCAGTGCTAGGATTGGCGGGGCGACCACAGATACGCAGTATTTT
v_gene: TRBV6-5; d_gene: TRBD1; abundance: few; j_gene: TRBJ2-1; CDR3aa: CASRSWDRAYNEQFF; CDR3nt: TGTGCCAGCCGTTCCTGGGACAGGGCCTACAATGAGCAGTTCTTC
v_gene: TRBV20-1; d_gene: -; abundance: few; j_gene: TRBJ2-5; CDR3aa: CSASRSILGVQETQYF; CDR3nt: TGCAGTGCTAGCCGTTCAATCTTGGGGGTACAAGAGACCCAGTACTTC
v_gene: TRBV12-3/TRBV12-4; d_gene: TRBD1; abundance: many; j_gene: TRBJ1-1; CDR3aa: CASSPGQGRGNTEAFF; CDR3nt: TGTGCCAGCAGTCCAGGACAGGGGAGGGGGAACACTGAAGCTTTCTTT
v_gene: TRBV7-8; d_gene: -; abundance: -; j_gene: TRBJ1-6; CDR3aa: CASSLANVQVSYNSPLHF; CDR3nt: TGTGCCAGCAGCTTAGCGAACGTCCAGGTTTCCTATAATTCACCCCTCCACTTT
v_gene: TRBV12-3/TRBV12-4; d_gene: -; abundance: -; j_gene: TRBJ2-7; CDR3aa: CASSIDPGGSAEQYF; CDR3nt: TGTGCCAGCAGTATCGACCCTGGAGGGAGCGCCGAGCAGTACTTC
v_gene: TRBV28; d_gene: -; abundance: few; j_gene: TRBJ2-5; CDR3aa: CASSLLTKGLETQYF; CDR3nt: TGTGCCAGCAGTCTACTGACGAAGGGATTGGAGACCCAGTACTTC
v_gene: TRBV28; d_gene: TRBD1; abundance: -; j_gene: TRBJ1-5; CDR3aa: CASSRWTGNQPQHF; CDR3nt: TGTGCCAGCAGCCGATGGACAGGGAATCAGCCCCAGCATTTT
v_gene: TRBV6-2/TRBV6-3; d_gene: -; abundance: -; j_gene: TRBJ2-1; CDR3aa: CASSYSWVIYNEQFF; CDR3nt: TGTGCCAGCAGTTACTCGTGGGTAATCTACAATGAGCAGTTCTTC
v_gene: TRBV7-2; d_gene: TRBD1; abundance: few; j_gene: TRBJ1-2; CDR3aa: CASSLTGGESGYTF; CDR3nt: TGTGCCAGCAGCTTAACAGGGGGCGAGTCTGGCTACACCTTC
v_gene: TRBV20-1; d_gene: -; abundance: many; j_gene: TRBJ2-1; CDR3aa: CSARDFQVYNEQFF; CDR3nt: TGCAGTGCTAGAGATTTCCAGGTATACAATGAGCAGTTCTTC
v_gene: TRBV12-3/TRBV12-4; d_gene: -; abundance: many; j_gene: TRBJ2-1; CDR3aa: CASSPGREQFF; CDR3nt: TGTGCCAGCAGTCCAGGGAGGGAGCAGTTCTTC
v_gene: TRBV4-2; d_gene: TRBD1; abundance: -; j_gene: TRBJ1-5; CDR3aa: CASSQGGTGMQPQHF; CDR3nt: TGTGCCAGCAGCCAAGGCGGGACAGGGATGCAGCCCCAGCATTTT
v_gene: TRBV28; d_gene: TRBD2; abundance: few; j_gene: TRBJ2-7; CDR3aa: CASTPGGRVYEQYF; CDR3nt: TGTGCCAGCACCCCGGGGGGTCGGGTCTACGAGCAGTACTTC
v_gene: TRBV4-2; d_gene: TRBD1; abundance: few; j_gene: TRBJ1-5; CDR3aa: CASSQAPGQGAWSNQPQHF; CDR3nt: TGTGCCAGCAGCCAAGCTCCGGGACAGGGGGCGTGGAGCAATCAGCCCCAGCATTTT
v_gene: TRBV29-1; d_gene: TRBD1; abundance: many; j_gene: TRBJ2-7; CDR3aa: CSVEGATGAYEQYF; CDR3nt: TGCAGCGTTGAAGGAGCGACAGGGGCCTACGAGCAGTACTTC
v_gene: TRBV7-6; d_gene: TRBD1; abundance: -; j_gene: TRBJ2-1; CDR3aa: CASSSRTGLGSSEQFF; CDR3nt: TGTGCCAGCAGCTCCCGGACAGGGCTTGGGTCCTCTGAGCAGTTCTTC
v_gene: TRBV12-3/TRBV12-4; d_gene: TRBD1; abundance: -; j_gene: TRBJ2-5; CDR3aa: CASSTTGVKETQYF; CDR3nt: TGTGCCAGCAGTACTACAGGGGTCAAAGAGACCCAGTACTTC
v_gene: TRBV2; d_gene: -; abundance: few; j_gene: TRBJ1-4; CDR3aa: CASSLSVRQELFF; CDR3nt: TGTGCCAGCAGTCTTTCAGTAAGACAAGAACTGTTTTTT
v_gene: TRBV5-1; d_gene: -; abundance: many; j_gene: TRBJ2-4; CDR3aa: CASSLAWLGDIQYF; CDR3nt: TGCGCCAGCAGCTTGGCCTGGCTGGGGGACATTCAGTACTTC
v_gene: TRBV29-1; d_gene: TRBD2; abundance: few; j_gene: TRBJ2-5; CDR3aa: CSSRGRPSGRALETQYF; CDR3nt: TGCAGCTCCAGGGGGCGTCCGAGCGGGAGGGCCTTGGAGACCCAGTACTTC
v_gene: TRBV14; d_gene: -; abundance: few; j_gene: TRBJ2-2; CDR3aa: CASSPVSGELFF; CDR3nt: TGTGCCAGCAGCCCGGTATCCGGGGAGCTGTTTTTT
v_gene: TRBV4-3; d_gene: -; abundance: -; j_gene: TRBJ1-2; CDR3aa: CASSHLRHGLGGYTF; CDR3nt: TGCGCCAGCAGCCATTTACGACATGGGCTGGGAGGCTACACCTTC
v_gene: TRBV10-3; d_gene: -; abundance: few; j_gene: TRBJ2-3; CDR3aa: CATGDGTTDTQYF; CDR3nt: TGTGCCACCGGGGACGGTACGACAGATACGCAGTATTTT
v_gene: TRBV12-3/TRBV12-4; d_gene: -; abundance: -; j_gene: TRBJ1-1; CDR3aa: CASSTGSHTEAFF; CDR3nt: TGTGCCAGCAGCACAGGGTCGCACACTGAAGCTTTCTTT
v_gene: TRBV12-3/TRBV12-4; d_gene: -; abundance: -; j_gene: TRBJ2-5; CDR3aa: CASSSRTGREETQYF; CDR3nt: TGTGCCAGCAGTTCCCGGACAGGGCGGGAGGAGACCCAGTACTTC
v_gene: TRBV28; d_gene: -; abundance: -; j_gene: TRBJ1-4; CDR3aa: CASTLHGHSEKLFF; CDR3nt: TGTGCCAGCACCCTACATGGACACTCTGAAAAACTGTTTTTT
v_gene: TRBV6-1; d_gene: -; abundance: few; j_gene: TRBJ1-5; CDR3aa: CASSLKISNQPQHF; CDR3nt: TGTGCCAGCAGTCTCAAGATTAGCAATCAGCCCCAGCATTTT
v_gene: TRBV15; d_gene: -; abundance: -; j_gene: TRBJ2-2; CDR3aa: CATSRDMGGGELFF; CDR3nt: TGTGCCACCAGCAGAGATATGGGGGGCGGGGAGCTGTTTTTT
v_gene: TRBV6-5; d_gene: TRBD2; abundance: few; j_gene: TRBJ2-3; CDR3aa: CASSYSASGFNTDTQYF; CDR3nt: TGTGCCAGCAGTTACTCGGCTAGCGGGTTTAACACAGATACGCAGTATTTT
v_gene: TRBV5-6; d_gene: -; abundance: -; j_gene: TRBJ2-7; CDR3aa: CASSFQGEQYF; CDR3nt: TGTGCCAGCAGCTTCCAAGGGGAGCAGTACTTC
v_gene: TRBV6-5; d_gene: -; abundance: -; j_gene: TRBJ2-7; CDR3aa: CASSYSARGAYEQYF; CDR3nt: TGTGCCAGCAGTTACTCGGCACGGGGGGCTTACGAGCAGTACTTC
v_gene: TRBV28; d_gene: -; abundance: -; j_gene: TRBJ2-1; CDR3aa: CASSFGAWGRGNEQFF; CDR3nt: TGTGCCAGCAGTTTTGGGGCTTGGGGGAGGGGGAATGAGCAGTTCTTC
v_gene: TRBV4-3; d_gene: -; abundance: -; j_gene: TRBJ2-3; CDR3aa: CASSQLATGTDTQYF; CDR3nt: TGCGCCAGCAGTCAGTTGGCTACTGGCACAGATACGCAGTATTTT
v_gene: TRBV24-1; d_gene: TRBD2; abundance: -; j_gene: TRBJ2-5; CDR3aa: CATSERLARGETQYF; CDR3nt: TGTGCCACCAGTGAGAGACTAGCGAGGGGAGAGACCCAGTACTTC
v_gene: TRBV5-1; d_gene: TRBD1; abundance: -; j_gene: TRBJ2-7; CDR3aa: CASSLGNRGFHEQYF; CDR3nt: TGCGCCAGCAGCTTGGGGAACAGGGGGTTCCACGAGCAGTACTTC
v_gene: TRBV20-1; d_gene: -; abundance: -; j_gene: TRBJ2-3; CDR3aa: CSARDWGKKPTDTQYF; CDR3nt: TGCAGTGCTAGAGATTGGGGCAAGAAACCCACAGATACGCAGTATTTT
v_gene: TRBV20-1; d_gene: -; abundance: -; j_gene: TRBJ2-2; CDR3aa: CSARDRSGSVRAGELFF; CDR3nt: TGCAGTGCTAGAGATCGTTCCGGGTCGGTGAGGGCCGGGGAGCTGTTTTTT
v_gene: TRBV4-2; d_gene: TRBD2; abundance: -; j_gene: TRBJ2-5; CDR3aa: CASSQDPGGGPETQYF; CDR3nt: TGTGCCAGCAGCCAAGATCCCGGGGGAGGGCCAGAGACCCAGTACTTC
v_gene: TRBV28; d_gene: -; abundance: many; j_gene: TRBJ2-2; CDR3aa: CASRGGGFYTGELFF; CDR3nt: TGTGCCAGCAGGGGAGGGGGCTTCTACACCGGGGAGCTGTTTTTT
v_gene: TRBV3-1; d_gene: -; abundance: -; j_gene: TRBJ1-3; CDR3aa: CASSQVVSSGNTIYF; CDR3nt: TGTGCCAGCAGCCAAGTAGTGTCCTCTGGAAACACCATATATTTT
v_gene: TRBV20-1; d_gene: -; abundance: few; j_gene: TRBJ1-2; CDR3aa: CSARELGNYGYTF; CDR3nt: TGCAGTGCTAGAGAGTTGGGTAACTATGGCTACACCTTC
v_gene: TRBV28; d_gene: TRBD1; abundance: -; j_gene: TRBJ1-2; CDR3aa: CASRLPTGGEGYGYTF; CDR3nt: TGTGCCAGCAGACTTCCCACAGGGGGCGAAGGCTATGGCTACACCTTC
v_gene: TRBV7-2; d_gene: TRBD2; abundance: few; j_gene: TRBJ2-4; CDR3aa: CASSRGRAENIQYF; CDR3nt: TGTGCCAGCAGCCGCGGGAGGGCCGAAAACATTCAGTACTTC
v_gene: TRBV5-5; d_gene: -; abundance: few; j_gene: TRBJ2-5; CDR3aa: CASSPVSQETQYF; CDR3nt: TGTGCCAGCAGCCCTGTTAGTCAGGAGACCCAGTACTTC
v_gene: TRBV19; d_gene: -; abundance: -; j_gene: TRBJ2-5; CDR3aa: CASSTTDRQETQYF; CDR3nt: TGTGCCAGTAGTACAACCGACAGACAAGAGACCCAGTACTTC
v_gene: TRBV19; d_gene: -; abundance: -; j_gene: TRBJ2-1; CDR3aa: CASRGRSSYNEQFF; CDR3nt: TGTGCCAGTCGTGGGAGAAGCTCCTACAATGAGCAGTTCTTC
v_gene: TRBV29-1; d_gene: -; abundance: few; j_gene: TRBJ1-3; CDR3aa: CSVDIVGGNTIYF; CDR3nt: TGCAGCGTTGACATCGTCGGTGGAAACACCATATATTTT
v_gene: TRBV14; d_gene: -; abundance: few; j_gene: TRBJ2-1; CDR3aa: CASSQEGVGSTVYEQFF; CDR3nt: TGTGCCAGCAGCCAAGAGGGTGTCGGGAGCACGGTGTATGAGCAGTTCTTC